This entry is about one TCR beta chain. TCRdb's table, derived via immunoSEQ multiplex PCR, lists solely in-frame clones and lacks some. The sample carries roughly 25,000 clones, roughly 85% recorded once. This sample is drawn from a study of PD-L1 blockade in urothelial cancer. The CDR3 extends over 17 amino acids. CDR1 and CDR2 from the germline V gene are SGHDT and YYEEEE. The V end lost 4 bases, the J end lost 1 base, and 17 bases lay between the germline ends. Regarding time point: peripheral blood 6 weeks after treatment start. Locally advanced or metastatic urothelial carcinoma was diagnosed in the patients.

The chain uses TRBV5-6 and TRBJ2-2, with D perhaps matching TRBD2 (5 bases). The TCR originated in a man aged 65 to 79 with urothelial cancer. The material sequenced was PBMCs, taken around atezolizumab (anti-PD-L1) treatment. The CDR3, as DNA: TGTGCCAGCAGCCCGATCAAAAGCGGAATGAACACCGGGGAGCTGTTTTTT. It is translated as CASSPIKSGMNTGELFF.